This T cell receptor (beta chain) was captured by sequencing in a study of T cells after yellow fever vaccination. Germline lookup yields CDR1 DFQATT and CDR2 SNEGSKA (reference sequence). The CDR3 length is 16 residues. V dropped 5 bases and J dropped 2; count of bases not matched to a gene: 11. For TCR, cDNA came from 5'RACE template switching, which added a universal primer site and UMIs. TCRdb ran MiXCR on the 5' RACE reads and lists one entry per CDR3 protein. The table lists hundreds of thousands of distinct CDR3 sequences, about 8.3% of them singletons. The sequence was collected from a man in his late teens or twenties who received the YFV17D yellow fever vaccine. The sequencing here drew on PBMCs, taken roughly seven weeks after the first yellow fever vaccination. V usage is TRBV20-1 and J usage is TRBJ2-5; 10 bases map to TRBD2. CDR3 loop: CSAVGTLAGEQETQYF. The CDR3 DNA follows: TGCAGTGCTGTGGGGACTCTAGCGGGGGAACAAGAGACCCAGTACTTC.